The subject of this entry is one T cell receptor (beta chain). This CDR3 is also generated by other DNA sequences in the sample. The data derive from a study of blood T cell repertoires in COVID-19. Across the study: Samples taken during acute and convalescent COVID-19 were collected in the United States, Italy and Spain. T cells, B-cell-depleted T cells, or PBMCs provided the cDNA or gDNA that served as material.

A Seattle source enrolled patients during active infection and followed them longitudinally. Study processing details: Scientists estimated how many nucleated cells there were by amplifying reference gene primers. Repertoires were generated with immunoSEQ multiplex PCR, while TCRdb's copy carries only in-frame clones and drops some. That table is the source of V, J and clone size, and D and trimming were worked out from the DNA. In the table there are about 250,000 clones, roughly 88% of which are singletons. The CDR3 is made up of 13 amino acids. Trimming shortened V by 2 bases and J by 2 bases, and 5 bases separated the two germline ends. The germline V gene encodes CDR1 MDHEN and CDR2 SYDVKM.

Input material: peripheral blood. The origin of this receptor is a human donor with COVID-19, enrolled during active disease. The donor label of this sample is uncertain. The chain has TRBV28 and TRBJ2-3, with D unclear. CDR3 protein: CASSLPSTDTQYF. Written as DNA, the CDR3 is TGTGCCAGCAGTTTACCCTCCACAGATACGCAGTATTTT.